What follows are 17 T cell receptor beta chains derived from one specimen sequenced in a study of graft-versus-host responses after intestinal transplantation. These receptors are not linked to any known antigen. Profiled with immunoSEQ multiplex PCR; TCRdb holds only in-frame clones, not every one. The sample holds 90,000 to 120,000 clones, 87% seen once. The specimen was unstimulated CD4+ T cells sorted from spleen or lymph node cells, collected before transplant. These receptors were collected from a human donor who was the organ donor for an intestinal transplant.

This sequence joins TRBV5-5 and TRBJ1-5; D remains ambiguous. The V gene lost 0 bases and the J gene lost 1 base, with 8 bases spanning the gap. The CDR3 is 15 residues long. CDR1 and CDR2 (germline): SGHKS, YYEKEE (reference sequence). The CDR3 protein is CASSLAGNSNQPQHF. CDR3 nucleotides: TGTGCCAGCAGCTTGGCTGGTAACAGCAATCAGCCCCAGCATTTT.

A single count supports this clone. The V gene is TRBV27, the J gene TRBJ1-4; 10 positions agree with TRBD1. Losses at the gene ends were 5 bases for V and 6 bases for J; bases not matched to a gene: 0. The CDR3 totals 13 residues. CDR1 MNHEY and CDR2 SMNVEV come from the germline V gene (reference sequence). Here the CDR3 reads CASSGTGDEKLFF. The CDR3 region has the DNA TGTGCCAGCAGTGGGACAGGGGATGAAAAACTGTTTTTT.

The chain recombines TRBV5-6 with TRBJ1-2; 8 bases agree with TRBD1. Looked up from germline, CDR1 is SGHDT and CDR2 is YYEEEE. The trim removed 3 bases at V and 4 bases at J, leaving 8 bases unmatched. The CDR3 has 15 residues. In DNA form, the CDR3 reads TGTGCCAGCAGCTGGGAGGACAGGGCTCCCTATGGCTACACCTTC. This sequence encodes CASSWEDRAPYGYTF.

This sequence joins TRBV7-2 and TRBJ1-1, with D possibly matching TRBD1 (6 bases). Germline-derived CDR1 and CDR2 are SGHTA and FQGNSA. This CDR3 has 14 amino acids. Trimming took off 5 bases at V and 1 base at J, with 11 bases between the two ends. The CDR3 here is CASSANRANTEAFF. The CDR3 DNA sequence: TGTGCCAGCAGCGCAAACAGGGCGAACACTGAAGCTTTCTTT.

The chain recombines TRBV19 with TRBJ2-7; 13 bases map to TRBD2. Germline values: CDR1 LNHDA, CDR2 SQIVND (reference sequence). The CDR3 has 17 residues. Trimming took 3 bases from V and 5 from J; bases not matched to a gene: 10. The CDR3 coding sequence is TGTGCCAGTAGTATTCGCTACGGGACTAGCGGGATTAACGAGCAGTACTTC. Protein product: CASSIRYGTSGINEQYF.

Comment on this clone: The same CDR3 is also encoded by other DNA sequences in this sample. The chain joins TRBV5-1 to TRBJ1-6; a possible D gene is TRBD1 (5 bases). Germline assignment: CDR1 SGHRS and CDR2 YFSETQ. Trimming removed 0 bases from V and 7 bases from J, with 11 bases in between. The CDR3 consists of 15 residues. The CDR3 loop is CASSLGGTENSPLHF. The CDR3 bases are TGCGCCAGCAGCTTGGGAGGGACGGAGAATTCACCCCTCCACTTT.

The chain carries TRBV6-5 and TRBJ2-1; 10 bases match TRBD1. The CDR3 is 13 residues long. Germline CDR1 MNHEY, CDR2 SVGAGI. The junction had 4 bases not matched to a gene; V was cut back by 7 bases and J by 7 bases. Here the CDR3 DNA reads TGTGCCAGCAACCGGGGACAGGGGAATGAGCAGTTCTTC. It encodes CASNRGQGNEQFF.

The rearrangement uses TRBV5-1 and TRBJ2-2; 10 nucleotides align to TRBD1. The CDR3 consists of 17 residues. Trimming took 0 bases from V and 3 from J; bases not matched to a gene: 5. In germline, CDR1 is SGHRS, CDR2 YFSETQ. CDR3 DNA sequence: TGCGCCAGCAGCTTGGACCCCGGGACAGGGGACACCGGGGAGCTGTTTTTT. Its protein product is CASSLDPGTGDTGELFF.

The chain employs TRBV19 and TRBJ1-5, with a weak D call TRBD1 (5 bases). Germline loops: CDR1 LNHDA, CDR2 SQIVND (reference sequence). The V and J ends lost 1 base and 5 bases respectively, with 9 bases between them. This CDR3 has 14 amino acids. CDR3 nucleotide sequence: TGTGCCAGTAGTATAGGGGGGGTGGATCAGCCCCAGCATTTT. Protein sequence: CASSIGGVDQPQHF. Combining the CDR3 with reference TRBV19 and TRBJ1-5 gives the whole variable domain DGGITQSPKYLFRKEGQNVTLSCEQNLNHDAMYWYRQDPGQGLRLIYYSQIVNDFQKGDIAEGYSVSREKKESFPLTVTSAQKNPTAFYLCASSIGGVDQPQHFGDGTRLSIL.

J is TRBJ2-5 and V is TRBV11-2; TRBD2 matches 7 bases. Germline V gives CDR1 SGHAT, CDR2 FQNNGV. CDR3 length: 16 amino acids. The junction had 10 bases not matched to a gene; V was cut back by 5 bases and J by 1 base. The CDR3 region has the DNA TGTGCCAGCAGCGGATTTAGAGCGGGGAGCCAAGAGACCCAGTACTTC. The encoded protein is CASSGFRAGSQETQYF. Using reference TRBV11-2 and TRBJ2-5 for the parts outside the CDR3, the full variable domain is EAGVAQSPRYKIIEKRQSVAFWCNPISGHATLYWYQQILGQGPKLLIQFQNNGVVDDSQLPKDRFSAERLKGVDSTLKIQPAKLEDSAVYLCASSGFRAGSQETQYFGPGTRLLVL.

V gene TRBV29-1 combines with J gene TRBJ1-5; D uncertain. V lost 2 bases, J lost 4 bases, and 9 bases lay in between. The CDR3 sequence is 13 residues long. Germline assignment: CDR1 SQVTM and CDR2 ANQGSEA. CDR3 region: CSVESQDNQPQHF. The CDR3 DNA follows: TGCAGCGTTGAATCTCAGGATAATCAGCCCCAGCATTTT.

This clone was detected once. One end of the junction does not line up with germline, which may come from a read error. The V gene is TRBV2, the J gene TRBJ1-4, with D tentatively TRBD1 (6 bases). CDR3 length: 11 amino acids. Looked up from germline, CDR1 is SNHLY and CDR2 is FYNNEI. The CDR3, as DNA: TGTGCCGGCAGACAGGTTGAAAAACTGTTTTTT. The encoded protein is CAGRQVEKLFF.

The rearrangement joins TRBV6-1 to TRBJ1-6, with D unresolved. The CDR3 consists of 15 residues. V dropped 8 bases and J dropped 4 bases, with 15 bases sitting between them. Germline assignment: CDR1 MNHNS and CDR2 SASEGT. CDR3 residues: CASRKTAKYNSPLHF. The CDR3 region has the DNA TGTGCCAGCCGAAAGACGGCCAAATATAATTCACCCCTCCACTTT.

The chain links TRBV10-2 to TRBJ1-4; no firm D call. V lost 0 bases to trimming and J lost 2 bases, with 7 bases between them. CDR3 length equals 15 residues. The germline V gene encodes CDR1 WSHSY and CDR2 SAAADI. CDR3 amino acids: CASSESGVTNEKLFF. The CDR3 DNA reads TGCGCCAGCAGTGAGTCCGGGGTGACTAATGAAAAACTGTTTTTT.

The gene calls are TRBV18 and TRBJ2-2; TRBD2 aligns across 13 bases. The germline gives CDR1 KGHSH, CDR2 LQKENI. J lost 9 bases, V lost 3 bases, and 4 bases had no gene match. The CDR3 extends over 15 amino acids. CDR3 sequence: CASSPGLAGDRELFF. The CDR3 region has the DNA TGTGCCAGCTCACCTGGACTAGCGGGAGATAGGGAGCTGTTTTTT.

The chain employs TRBV29-1 and TRBJ1-1; D perhaps matches TRBD1 (5 bases). CDR1 and CDR2 from the germline V gene are SQVTM and ANQGSEA. V was clipped by 3 bases and J by 5 bases, with 16 bases between them. The CDR3 is 14 amino acids. For the CDR3, the DNA is TGCAGCGTTGAGTACAGAGGGGTGGCTACTGAAGCTTTCTTT. Translation: CSVEYRGVATEAFF. Based on the CDR3 plus reference TRBV29-1 and TRBJ1-1, the full variable domain is SAVISQKPSRDICQRGTSLTIQCQVDSQVTMMFWYRQQPGQSLTLIATANQGSEATYESGFVIDKFPISRPNLTFSTLTVSNMSPEDSSIYLCSVEYRGVATEAFFGQGTRLTVV.

The chain has TRBV2 and TRBJ2-2; 7 bases map to TRBD2. With V trimmed by 4 bases and J by 5 bases, 4 bases remained unmatched. CDR1 and CDR2 (germline): SNHLY, FYNNEI. This CDR3 spans 14 amino acids. The CDR3, as DNA: TGTGCCAGCAGTGTGCGGGGGTGGACCGGGGAGCTGTTTTTT. Residues: CASSVRGWTGELFF.